The 32 T cell receptor beta chains in this list originate from one sample, sequenced in a study of cytomegalovirus exposure and HLA in healthy donors. PCR primers comprised 60 Vbeta and 13 Jbeta primers. Sequenced by immunoSEQ multiplex PCR; TCRdb stores in-frame clones only, minus some. The sample holds fewer than 150,000 clones, approximately 80% seen once. Sample: PBMCs. All receptors come from a male donor in good health and CMV-seronegative.

A few counts support this clone. The genes are TRBV5-4 and TRBJ2-7, with D possibly being TRBD2 (5 bases). The V end lost 4 bases, the J end lost 1 base, and 12 bases lay between the germline ends. The CDR3 consists of 14 residues. CDR1 SGHNT and CDR2 YYREEE come from the germline V gene (reference sequence). CDR3 protein: CASSPASTSYEQYF. In nucleotides, the CDR3 is TGTGCCAGCAGCCCCGCTAGCACGTCCTACGAGCAGTACTTC.

The chain combines TRBV7-3 with TRBJ2-5; tentative D call: TRBD2 (6 bases). With 5 bases removed from V and 3 bases from J, the gap between germline ends came to 16 bases. Germline V gene lookup returns CDR1 SGHTA and CDR2 FQGTGA. The CDR3 covers 15 residues. DNA for the CDR3: TGTGCCAGCAGCGAAAGTTGGACTACTAAAGAGACCCAGTACTTC. Protein sequence: CASSESWTTKETQYF.

The chain's CDR3 is CASSISWGGVGTDTQYF. CDR3 sequence (DNA): TGTGCCAGTAGTATATCTTGGGGGGGCGTCGGCACAGATACGCAGTATTTT. V and J are TRBV19 and TRBJ2-3; D possibly corresponds to TRBD2 (7 bases). Trimming left V 2 bases short and J 1 base short, with 16 bases between. The CDR3 has 17 residues. Germline loops: CDR1 LNHDA, CDR2 SQIVND (reference sequence).

This clone showed up just a few times. The chain carries TRBV30 and TRBJ2-5; D call uncertain. Germline V gene data show CDR1 as GTSNPN and CDR2 as SVGIG (reference sequence). There are 8 residues in the CDR3. CDR3 amino acids: CAAETQYF. Written as DNA, the CDR3 is TGTGCAGCGGAGACCCAGTACTTC.

The rearrangement joins TRBV27 to TRBJ2-3; 11 bases map to TRBD1. Unmatched junction bases numbered 8, after V lost 10 bases and J lost 2 bases. The CDR3 is 15 residues long. In germline, CDR1 is MNHEY, CDR2 SMNVEV (reference sequence). The CDR3 here is CATRGDRGFTDTQYF. In DNA form, the CDR3 reads TGTGCCACCCGGGGGGACAGGGGGTTCACAGATACGCAGTATTTT.

This clone was observed a few times. This chain uses TRBV9 with TRBJ1-2, with D perhaps TRBD1 (5 bases). Per germline, CDR1 SGDLS and CDR2 YYNGEE. The CDR3 runs 15 residues. The V end was cut by 2 bases, the J end by 0 bases, with 11 bases between. The CDR3 DNA is TGTGCCAGCAGCGTTACCGGGGGGTCTAACTATGGCTACACCTTC. Translating it yields CASSVTGGSNYGYTF.

The chain recombines TRBV28 with TRBJ1-5; 8 bases fit TRBD1. CDR1 and CDR2 (germline): MDHEN, SYDVKM. The ends lost 5 bases at V and 6 bases at J; junction bases unmatched: 9. CDR3 length equals 15 residues. The CDR3: CASSRRQGAGQPQHF. CDR3 coding DNA: TGTGCCAGCAGTCGGCGCCAGGGGGCGGGTCAGCCCCAGCATTTT.

This clone was counted a few times. The V and J genes are TRBV6-5 and TRBJ1-1; 10 bases align to TRBD1. Per the germline V gene, CDR1 is MNHEY and CDR2 is SVGAGI. This CDR3 is built from 16 residues. The V gene end was trimmed by 3 bases and the J gene end by 6 bases; junction bases not matched to a gene: 10. The CDR3 region is CASSYLRTGGAPEAFF. CDR3 coding DNA: TGTGCCAGCAGTTATCTACGGACAGGGGGTGCGCCTGAAGCTTTCTTT.

A single count supports this clone. The gene calls are TRBV15 and TRBJ1-4; D not certain. The CDR3 loop spans 15 amino acids. Trimming took 0 bases from V and 7 from J, leaving 12 bases between them. CDR1 LNHNV and CDR2 YYDKDF come from the germline V gene (reference sequence). The CDR3 loop is CATSRDEREGEKLFF. CDR3 nucleotide sequence: TGTGCCACCAGCAGAGATGAGAGGGAAGGTGAAAAACTGTTTTTT.

V gene TRBV5-8 combines with J gene TRBJ1-2; D unresolved. Germline V gene sequence: CDR1 SGHTS, CDR2 YDEGEE. The V and J ends lost 0 bases and 5 bases respectively, with 8 bases between them. The CDR3 covers 13 residues. CDR3 sequence reads: CASSLAQDYGYTF. CDR3 DNA: TGTGCCAGCAGCTTGGCCCAGGATTATGGCTACACCTTC. The full variable domain, rest sourced from reference TRBV5-8 and TRBJ1-2, is EAGVTQSPTHLIKTRGQQATLRCSPISGHTSVYWYQQALGLGLQFLLWYDEGEERNRGNFPPRFSGRQFPNYSSELNVNALELEDSALYLCASSLAQDYGYTFGSGTRLTVV.

V gene TRBV28 combines with J gene TRBJ1-5; D is unresolved. The V and J ends lost 5 bases and 9 bases respectively, with 20 bases between them. The CDR3 has 15 amino acids. Germline V gene sequence: CDR1 MDHEN, CDR2 SYDVKM. CDR3 region: CASSTGLNRKAPQHF. The CDR3 DNA is TGTGCCAGCAGTACCGGACTGAACCGCAAAGCGCCCCAGCATTTT.

V and J are TRBV7-6 and TRBJ2-1; possible D gene TRBD2, 5 bases. V was shortened by 7 bases and J by 3 bases, with 10 bases between the two germline ends. Germline V lookup: CDR1 SGHVS, CDR2 FNYEAQ. CDR3 length: 13 amino acids. Here the CDR3 DNA reads TGTGCCAGCACCCCCCGGGGCTACAATGAGCAGTTCTTC. This codes for CASTPRGYNEQFF.

Only a few counts were recorded for this clone. The gene calls are TRBV7-6 and TRBJ1-1, with TRBD1 as a possible D gene (6 bases). V gave up 5 bases and J gave up 2 bases, with 15 bases separating them. There are 15 residues in the CDR3. Germline CDR1 reads SGHVS; CDR2 reads FNYEAQ. In DNA form, the CDR3 reads TGTGCCAGCAGCCAATCCTCAGGGGTCAACACTGAAGCTTTCTTT. Its translation is CASSQSSGVNTEAFF. The full variable domain, in which reference TRBV7-6 and TRBJ1-1 provide the parts outside the CDR3, is GAGVSQSPRYKVTKRGQDVALRCDPISGHVSLYWYRQALGQGPEFLTYFNYEAQQDKSGLPNDRFSAERPEGSISTLTIQRTEQRDSAMYRCASSQSSGVNTEAFFGQGTRLTVV.

This clone was found a few times. V and J are TRBV11-2 and TRBJ2-2, with a possible D match to TRBD2 (6 bases). V was clipped by 5 bases and J by 1 base, with 8 bases between them. The germline V gene encodes CDR1 SGHAT and CDR2 FQNNGV. The CDR3 totals 14 residues. CDR3 sequence (DNA): TGTGCCAGCAGCATAGCGGTGAACACCGGGGAGCTGTTTTTT. Its protein is CASSIAVNTGELFF.

The rearrangement links TRBV27 to TRBJ1-6; 7 bases are a match to TRBD1. The CDR3 spans 16 residues. The V segment lost 0 bases and the J segment 8 bases; nucleotides outside the gene matches: 7. The germline CDR1 and CDR2 sequences are MNHEY and SMNVEV (reference sequence). CDR3 sequence (DNA): TGTGCCAGCAGTTTATCAGCGTCAGGGGGTGATTCACCCCTCCACTTT. The encoded protein is CASSLSASGGDSPLHF.

V gene TRBV10-1 combines with J gene TRBJ2-5; possibly TRBD2 for D (5 bases). TRBJ2-7 explains the end of the DNA better; the J call may be wrong. Germline lookup yields CDR1 WNHNN and CDR2 SYGVQD (reference sequence). This CDR3 region has 14 residues. The CDR3 protein is CASSPGLRTYEQYF. CDR3 nucleotides: TGCGCCAGCAGCCCCGGACTGAGGACCTACGAGCAGTACTTC.

The chain employs TRBV7-2 and TRBJ1-2; a weak D match, TRBD1 (6 bases). The CDR3 length is 15 residues. Trimming removed 5 bases at V and 4 bases at J, with 17 bases between. The V gene's germline CDR1 is SGHTA and CDR2 FQGNSA. In DNA, the CDR3 is TGTGCCAGCAGCACTGTCACAGGGATGGCCTATGGCTACACCTTC. It encodes CASSTVTGMAYGYTF.

CDR3: CASSPGTANTPPGYTF. CDR3 DNA sequence: TGTGCCAGTAGTCCGGGGACAGCCAATACCCCACCAGGCTACACCTTC. The chain couples TRBV19 to TRBJ1-2; 7 positions match TRBD1. Per the germline V gene, CDR1 is LNHDA and CDR2 is SQIVND (reference sequence). CDR3 size: 16 residues. V was clipped by 5 bases and J by 8 bases; unmatched bases: 17. The entire variable domain, with the rest obtained from reference TRBV19 and TRBJ1-2, is as follows: DGGITQSPKYLFRKEGQNVTLSCEQNLNHDAMYWYRQDPGQGLRLIYYSQIVNDFQKGDIAEGYSVSREKKESFPLTVTSAQKNPTAFYLCASSPGTANTPPGYTFGSGTRLTVV.

This chain joins TRBV6-1 and TRBJ2-4; TRBD2 matches at 8 bases. Germline CDR1 reads MNHNS; CDR2 reads SASEGT. V shed 8 bases and J 11 bases; nucleotides not matched to a gene: 5. The CDR3 covers 11 residues. Here the CDR3 DNA reads TGTGCCAGCGCTAGCGGGTTAGTTCAGTACTTC. Its translation: CASASGLVQYF.

V is TRBV7-9 and J is TRBJ1-4; 7 positions agree with TRBD1. Germline CDR1 reads SEHNR; CDR2 reads FQNEAQ (reference sequence). The V gene end was trimmed by 5 bases and the J gene end by 6 bases; junction bases not matched to a gene: 9. The CDR3 contains 15 residues. CDR3 residues: CASSPGDRDDEKLFF. The CDR3 region has the DNA TGTGCCAGCAGCCCAGGAGACAGGGACGATGAAAAACTGTTTTTT.

The V call is TRBV7-2, the J call TRBJ1-3, with 9 bases lining up with TRBD1. The length of the CDR3 is 17 residues. CDR1 is SGHTA, CDR2 FQGNSA, per germline. V lost 4 bases, J lost 0 bases, and 7 bases stayed unmatched. CDR3 loop: CASSSPGQGPSGNTIYF. The CDR3 DNA sequence: TGTGCCAGCAGCTCTCCGGGACAGGGTCCCTCTGGAAACACCATATATTTT. Complete variable domain (other parts from reference TRBV7-2 and TRBJ1-3): GAGVSQSPSNKVTEKGKDVELRCDPISGHTALYWYRQSLGQGLEFLIYFQGNSAPDKSGLPSDRFSAERTGGSVSTLTIQRTQQEDSAVYLCASSSPGQGPSGNTIYFGEGSWLTVV.

The chain employs TRBV27 and TRBJ1-2; a weak D match, TRBD1 (5 bases). The CDR3 length is 13 residues. V lost 6 bases to trimming and J lost 3 bases, with 11 bases between them. Per the germline V gene, CDR1 is MNHEY and CDR2 is SMNVEV (reference sequence). The CDR3 DNA follows: TGTGCCAGCAGATCAGGGAATTACTATGGCTACACCTTC. Protein: CASRSGNYYGYTF.

V and J are TRBV10-3 and TRBJ2-7, with 12 bases identical to TRBD2. The CDR3 contains 17 residues. CDR1 and CDR2 (germline): ENHRY, SYGVKD. The V and J ends lost 2 bases and 4 bases, in that order; junction bases with no gene match: 9. In DNA form, the CDR3 reads TGTGCCATCAGTGAGAAGCTAGCGGGGGGGCCCCGGTACGAGCAGTACTTC. Amino acids: CAISEKLAGGPRYEQYF.

This chain joins TRBV7-9 and TRBJ1-1; 7 positions match TRBD1. Germline lookup yields CDR1 SEHNR and CDR2 FQNEAQ (reference sequence). This CDR3 has 15 residues. Trimming took 5 bases from V and 1 from J; bases not matched to a gene: 7. CDR3 sequence (DNA): TGTGCCAGCAGCCCCGGGGACAGAAAGAACACTGAAGCTTTCTTT. It is translated as CASSPGDRKNTEAFF.

The CDR3 protein is CASSLSGGNEPQHF. In DNA form, the CDR3 reads TGCGCCAGCAGCTTGTCTGGGGGGAATGAGCCCCAGCATTTT. The rearrangement joins TRBV5-1 to TRBJ1-5; a possible D gene is TRBD1 (5 bases). V lost 1 base and J lost 8, with 13 bases in between. Germline V gene lookup returns CDR1 SGHRS and CDR2 YFSETQ. The CDR3 spans 14 residues.

This chain links TRBV5-1 with TRBJ2-7; D uncertain. The germline V gene encodes CDR1 SGHRS and CDR2 YFSETQ. This CDR3 contains 12 residues. With 2 bases removed from V and 6 bases from J, the gap between germline ends came to 9 bases. The CDR3 bases are TGCGCCAGCAGCTTCACGGGTGGCGAGCAGTACTTC. As protein: CASSFTGGEQYF.

The chain carries TRBV7-3 and TRBJ1-2; no clear D gene. V was pared by 5 bases and J by 3 bases, with 10 bases between. Germline values: CDR1 SGHTA, CDR2 FQGTGA. The CDR3 length is 13 residues. CDR3: CASSPERDYGYTF. CDR3 nucleotides: TGTGCCAGCAGCCCCGAACGCGACTATGGCTACACCTTC.

The chain joins TRBV11-3 to TRBJ2-1; no definite D call. Germline lookup yields CDR1 SGHNT and CDR2 YENEEA. The germline V and J ends were trimmed by 2 bases and 9 bases, with 11 bases remaining between them. This CDR3 comprises 13 residues. The CDR3 DNA sequence: TGTGCCAGCAGCTTACGATATACTGGTGAGCAGTTCTTC. This sequence encodes CASSLRYTGEQFF.

The rearrangement links TRBV7-9 to TRBJ1-5; 9 bases match TRBD1. The CDR3 has 16 residues. Germline V gene data show CDR1 as SEHNR and CDR2 as FQNEAQ (reference sequence). J was trimmed by 5 bases and V by 0 bases; bases with no gene match: 5. The DNA of the CDR3 is TGTGCCAGCAGCTTAGCGACGGGACAGGGCGATCAGCCCCAGCATTTT. Protein product: CASSLATGQGDQPQHF.

The chain links TRBV30 to TRBJ1-3; D not certain. The CDR3 covers 13 residues. Trimming took off 5 bases at V and 3 bases at J, with 11 bases between the two ends. Germline V gene lookup returns CDR1 GTSNPN and CDR2 SVGIG (reference sequence). CDR3 in amino acids: CAWWRVDGNTIYF. CDR3 nucleotides: TGTGCCTGGTGGAGGGTGGATGGAAACACCATATATTTT.

This CDR3 reads CASSLGTVSTNEKLFF. The DNA for the CDR3 is TGTGCCAGCAGTTTAGGGACAGTTTCAACTAATGAAAAACTGTTTTTT. The V call is TRBV28, the J call TRBJ1-4; 7 nucleotides align to TRBD1. Germline V CDR1 and CDR2: MDHEN, SYDVKM. The CDR3 is made up of 16 amino acids. V was clipped by 2 bases and J by 0 bases; unmatched bases: 3.

Concerning this clone itself: Additional DNA sequences in this sample encode the identical CDR3. The chain combines TRBV6-5 with TRBJ1-1; tentative D call: TRBD1 (5 bases). V lost 5 bases and J lost 3, with 10 bases in between. The CDR3 has 13 amino acids. Per the germline V gene, CDR1 is MNHEY and CDR2 is SVGAGI. CDR3 loop: CASSRTGDTEAFF. Here the CDR3 DNA reads TGTGCCAGCAGTCGGACGGGGGACACTGAAGCTTTCTTT.